This is a list of T cell receptor beta chains from one sample in a study of cytomegalovirus exposure and HLA in healthy donors. This table comes from immunoSEQ multiplex PCR, and its TCRdb copy is limited to in-frame clones, with some not included. The listing contains roughly 80,000 clones. The sequencing input was PBMCs. Every receptor here comes from a woman aged 25 to 39 in good health and CMV-seronegative. CDR3s include the opening cysteine and the closing phenylalanine or tryptophan. D genes are given only for firm matches.

V gene	J gene	D gene	CDR3 protein	CDR3 DNA
TRBV5-6	TRBJ2-1	TRBD2	CASSSSGSLSYNEQFF	TGTGCCAGCAGCTCTAGCGGGAGCTTATCCTACAATGAGCAGTTCTTC
TRBV12-5	TRBJ1-1	TRBD1	CASGLGGQGHAFF	TGTGCTAGTGGTTTGGGGGGACAGGGTCACGCTTTCTTT
TRBV2	TRBJ1-2	TRBD1	CASSEDRVGGYTF	TGTGCCAGCAGTGAGGACAGGGTGGGAGGCTACACCTTC
TRBV5-4	TRBJ2-5	-	CASSSQGGGQETQYF	TGTGCCAGCAGCTCTCAAGGGGGGGGACAAGAGACCCAGTACTTC
TRBV6-1	TRBJ1-2	-	CASSLFDNYGYTF	TGTGCCAGCAGTCTATTTGATAACTATGGCTACACCTTC
TRBV30	TRBJ2-2	-	CAWSVLKGTGELFF	TGTGCCTGGAGTGTACTTAAGGGGACCGGGGAGCTGTTTTTT
TRBV11-2	TRBJ2-7	TRBD1	CASSSRQGRNEQYF	TGTGCCAGCAGCTCACGACAGGGGCGCAACGAGCAGTACTTC
TRBV28	TRBJ1-5	-	CASSLRGRGNQPQHF	TGTGCCAGCAGTCTAAGGGGGAGAGGCAATCAGCCCCAGCATTTT
TRBV19	TRBJ2-7	-	CASSERRGEEQYF	TGTGCCAGTAGTGAACGAAGGGGTGAGGAGCAGTACTTC
TRBV6-6	TRBJ1-1	-	CASRSEGSNTEAFF	TGTGCCAGCAGGTCGGAGGGTTCTAACACTGAAGCTTTCTTT